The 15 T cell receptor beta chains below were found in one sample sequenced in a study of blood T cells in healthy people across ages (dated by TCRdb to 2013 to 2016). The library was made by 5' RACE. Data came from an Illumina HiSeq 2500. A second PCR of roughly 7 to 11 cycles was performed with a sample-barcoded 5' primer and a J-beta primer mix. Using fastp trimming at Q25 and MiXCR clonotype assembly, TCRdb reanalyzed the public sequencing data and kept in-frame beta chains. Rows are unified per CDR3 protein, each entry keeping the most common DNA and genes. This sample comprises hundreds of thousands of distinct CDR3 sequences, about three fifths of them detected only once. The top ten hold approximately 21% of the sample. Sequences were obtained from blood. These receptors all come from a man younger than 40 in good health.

In DNA form, the CDR3 reads TGTGCCCCCCCGGGCGGGGACCCAATTGGCTATGGCTACACCTTC. Translated, it gives CAPPGGDPIGYGYTF. J is TRBJ1-2 and V is TRBV6-4, with D maybe TRBD1 (5 bases). The length of the CDR3 is 15 residues. Trimming cost V 11 bases and J 4 bases, with 23 bases left between them. Germline V lookup: CDR1 MRHNA, CDR2 SNTAGT.

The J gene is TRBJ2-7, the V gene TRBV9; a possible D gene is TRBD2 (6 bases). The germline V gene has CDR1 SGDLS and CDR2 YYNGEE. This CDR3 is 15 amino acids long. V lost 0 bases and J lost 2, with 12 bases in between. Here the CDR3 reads CASSVGGAGTYEQYF. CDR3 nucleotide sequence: TGTGCCAGCAGCGTAGGAGGGGCGGGGACCTACGAGCAGTACTTC.

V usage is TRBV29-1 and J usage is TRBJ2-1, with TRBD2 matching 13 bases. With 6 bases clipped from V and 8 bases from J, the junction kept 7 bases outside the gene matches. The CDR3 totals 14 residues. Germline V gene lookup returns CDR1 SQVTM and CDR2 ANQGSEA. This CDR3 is CSVTGTSGVDEQFF. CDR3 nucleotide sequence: TGCAGCGTAACCGGGACTAGCGGGGTCGATGAGCAGTTCTTC.

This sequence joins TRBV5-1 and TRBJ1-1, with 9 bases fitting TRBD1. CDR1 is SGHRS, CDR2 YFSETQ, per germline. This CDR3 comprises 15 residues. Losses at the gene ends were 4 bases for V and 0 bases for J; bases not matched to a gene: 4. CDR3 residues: CASSPGTGMNTEAFF. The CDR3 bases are TGCGCCAGCAGCCCAGGGACAGGGATGAACACTGAAGCTTTCTTT.

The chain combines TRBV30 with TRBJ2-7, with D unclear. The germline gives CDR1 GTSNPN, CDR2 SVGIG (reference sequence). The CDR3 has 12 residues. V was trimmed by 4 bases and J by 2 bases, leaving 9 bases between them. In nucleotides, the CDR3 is TGTGCCTGGAAGGGTCAAACCTACGAGCAGTACTTC. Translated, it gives CAWKGQTYEQYF.

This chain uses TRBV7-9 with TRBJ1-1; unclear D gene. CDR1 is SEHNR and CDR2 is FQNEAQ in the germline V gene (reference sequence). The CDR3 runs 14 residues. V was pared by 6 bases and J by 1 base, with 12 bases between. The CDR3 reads CASSSIAGNTEAFF. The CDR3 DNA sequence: TGTGCCAGCAGTTCAATCGCCGGGAACACTGAAGCTTTCTTT.

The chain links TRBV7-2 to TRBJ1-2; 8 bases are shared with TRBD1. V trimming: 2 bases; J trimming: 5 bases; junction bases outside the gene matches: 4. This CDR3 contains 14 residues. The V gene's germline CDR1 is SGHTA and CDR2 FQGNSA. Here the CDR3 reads CASSLSGGPYGYTF. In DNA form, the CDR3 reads TGTGCCAGCAGCTTATCAGGGGGCCCTTATGGCTACACCTTC.

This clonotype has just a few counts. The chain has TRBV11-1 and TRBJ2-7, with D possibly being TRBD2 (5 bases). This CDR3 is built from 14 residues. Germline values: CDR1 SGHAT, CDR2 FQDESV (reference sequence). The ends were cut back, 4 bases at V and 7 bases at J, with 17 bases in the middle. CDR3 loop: CASSSSWRSWEQYF. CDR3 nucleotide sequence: TGTGCCAGCAGCTCGTCGTGGAGGTCTTGGGAGCAGTACTTC.

CDR3 sequence (DNA): TGCAGTGCCATATCTCGGAGGGGGCCGGGGGAGACCCAGTACTTC. Protein product: CSAISRRGPGETQYF. The V call is TRBV20-1, the J call TRBJ2-5, with D possibly being TRBD1 (7 bases). This CDR3 has 15 amino acids. V lost 6 bases and J lost 5, with 22 bases in between. Germline CDR1 and CDR2: DFQATT and SNEGSKA (reference sequence).

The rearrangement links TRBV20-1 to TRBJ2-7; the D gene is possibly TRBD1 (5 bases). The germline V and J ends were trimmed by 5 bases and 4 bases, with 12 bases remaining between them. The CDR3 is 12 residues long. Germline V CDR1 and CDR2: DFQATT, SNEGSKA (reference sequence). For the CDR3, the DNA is TGCAGTGCTTCTAGGGGAAGGTACGAGCAGTACTTC. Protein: CSASRGRYEQYF.

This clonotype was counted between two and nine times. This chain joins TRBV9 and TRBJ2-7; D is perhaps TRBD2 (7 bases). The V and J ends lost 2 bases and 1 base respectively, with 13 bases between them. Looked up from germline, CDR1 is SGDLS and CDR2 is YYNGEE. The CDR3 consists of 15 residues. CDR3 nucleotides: TGTGCCAGCAGCGTGGGCGGGGGCCGTTCCTACGAGCAGTACTTC. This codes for CASSVGGGRSYEQYF.

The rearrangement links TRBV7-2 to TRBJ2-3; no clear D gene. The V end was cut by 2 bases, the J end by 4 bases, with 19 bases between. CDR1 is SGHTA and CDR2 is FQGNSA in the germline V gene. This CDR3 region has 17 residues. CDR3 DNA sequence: TGTGCCAGCAGCTTATTAACCGGACCGGGTGGGCCAGATACGCAGTATTTT. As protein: CASSLLTGPGGPDTQYF.

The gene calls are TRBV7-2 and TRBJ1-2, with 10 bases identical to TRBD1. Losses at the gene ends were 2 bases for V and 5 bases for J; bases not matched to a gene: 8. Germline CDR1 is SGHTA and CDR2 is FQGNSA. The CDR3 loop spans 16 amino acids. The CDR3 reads CASSLTRQGANYGYTF. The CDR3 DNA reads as TGTGCCAGCAGCTTAACCCGACAGGGGGCCAATTATGGCTACACCTTC.

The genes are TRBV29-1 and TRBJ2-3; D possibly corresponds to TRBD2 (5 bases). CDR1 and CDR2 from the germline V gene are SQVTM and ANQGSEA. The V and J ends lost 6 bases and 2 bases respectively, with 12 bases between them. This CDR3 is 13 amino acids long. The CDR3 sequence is CSVESGPTDTQYF. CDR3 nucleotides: TGCAGCGTCGAAAGCGGCCCCACAGATACGCAGTATTTT.

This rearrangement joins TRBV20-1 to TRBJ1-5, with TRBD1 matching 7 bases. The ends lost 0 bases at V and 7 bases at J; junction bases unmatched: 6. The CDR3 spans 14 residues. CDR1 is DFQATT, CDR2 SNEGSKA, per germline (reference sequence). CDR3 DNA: TGCAGTGCTAGAGATGAGGGGGCGCGGCAGCCCCAGCATTTT. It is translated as CSARDEGARQPQHF.